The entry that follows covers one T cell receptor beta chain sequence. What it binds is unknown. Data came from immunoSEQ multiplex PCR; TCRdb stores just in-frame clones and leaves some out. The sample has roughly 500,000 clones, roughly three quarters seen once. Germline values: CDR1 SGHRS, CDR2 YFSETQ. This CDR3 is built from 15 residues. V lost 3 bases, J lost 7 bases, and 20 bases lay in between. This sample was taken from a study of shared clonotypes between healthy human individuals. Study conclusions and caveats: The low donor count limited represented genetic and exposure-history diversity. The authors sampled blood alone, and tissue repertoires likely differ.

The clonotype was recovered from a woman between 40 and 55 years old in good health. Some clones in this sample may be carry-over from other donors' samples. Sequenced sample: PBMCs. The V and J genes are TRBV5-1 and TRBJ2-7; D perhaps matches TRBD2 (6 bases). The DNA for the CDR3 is TGCGCCAGCAGCTGGGGGACGCGGGGCGAGCAGGAGCAGTACTTC. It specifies CASSWGTRGEQEQYF.